This T cell receptor (beta chain) was identified in a study of CD8+CD57+ T cells in acquired aplastic anemia. About the research overall: Isolated CD4+ and CD8+ cells, once sorted, yielded DNA averaging approximately 3 ug.

The study profiled TCR beta VDJ and CDR3 using genomic DNA as template. In TCRdb, the reads were re-called with MiXCR into one record per CDR3 protein. Counted here are about 160,000 distinct CDR3 sequences, roughly 48% occurring once; the ten biggest clones make up 1.1%. This clonotype was recorded many times. Trimming shortened V by 7 bases and J by 7 bases, and 20 bases separated the two germline ends. CDR3 size: 15 residues. Germline CDR1 and CDR2: SNHLY and FYNNEI. Sequencing used sorted CD4+, CD8+, or CD8+CD57+ T cells (not recorded which) from PBMCs. The chain carries TRBV2 and TRBJ1-3; D gene uncertain. The TCR was taken from a human donor in good health. CDR3 amino acids: CASTEVGSNLNTIYF. The CDR3 nucleotides read TGTGCCAGCACGGAAGTTGGATCAAATTTGAACACCATATATTTT.